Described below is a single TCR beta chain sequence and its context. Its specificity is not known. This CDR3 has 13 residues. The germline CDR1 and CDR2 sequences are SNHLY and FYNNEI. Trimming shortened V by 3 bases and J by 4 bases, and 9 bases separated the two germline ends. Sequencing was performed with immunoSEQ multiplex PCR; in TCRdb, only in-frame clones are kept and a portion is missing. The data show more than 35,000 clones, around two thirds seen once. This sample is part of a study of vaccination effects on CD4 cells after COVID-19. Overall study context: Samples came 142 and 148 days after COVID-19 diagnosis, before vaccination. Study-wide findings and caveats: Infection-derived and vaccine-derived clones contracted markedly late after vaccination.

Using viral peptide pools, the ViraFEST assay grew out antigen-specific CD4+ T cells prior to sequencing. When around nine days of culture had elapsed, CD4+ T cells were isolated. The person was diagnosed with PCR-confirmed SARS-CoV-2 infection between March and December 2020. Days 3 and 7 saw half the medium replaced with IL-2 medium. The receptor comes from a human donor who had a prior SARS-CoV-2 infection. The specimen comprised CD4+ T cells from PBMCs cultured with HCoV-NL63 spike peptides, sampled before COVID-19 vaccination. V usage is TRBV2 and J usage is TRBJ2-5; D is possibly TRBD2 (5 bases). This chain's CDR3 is CASSDVAGETQYF. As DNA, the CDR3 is TGTGCCAGCAGTGATGTCGCGGGAGAGACCCAGTACTTC.